This T cell receptor (beta chain) is drawn from a study of blood T cell repertoires in COVID-19. Study background: Donors in the United States, Italy and Spain gave samples during acute or convalescent COVID-19. PBMCs, B-cell-depleted T cells, or T cells provided the cDNA or gDNA that made up the material.

Per the study methods: Amplification of reference gene primers provided the estimated nucleated cell counts. Measured with immunoSEQ multiplex PCR; TCRdb has only the in-frame clones, and not every one. D and trimming come from the DNA, and the V and J calls and clone size come from that table. This sample yields 240,000 or so clones, of which 70% to 85% are seen a single time; approximately 1.9% belongs to the top ten. Trimming at V came to 1 base and at J to 2 bases, leaving 10 bases not matched to a gene. CDR1 is MNHEY, CDR2 SVGEGT, per germline. The CDR3 runs 19 residues. The rearrangement uses TRBV6-2 or TRBV6-3 and TRBJ2-6; 8 bases line up with TRBD2. Sequenced material: peripheral blood. The sequence was collected from a woman older than 75 with acute or convalescent COVID-19. CDR3: CASSYLAQRELAGANVLTF. CDR3 nucleotides: TGTGCCAGCAGTTACTTGGCTCAGCGGGAGCTGGCTGGGGCCAACGTCCTGACTTTC.